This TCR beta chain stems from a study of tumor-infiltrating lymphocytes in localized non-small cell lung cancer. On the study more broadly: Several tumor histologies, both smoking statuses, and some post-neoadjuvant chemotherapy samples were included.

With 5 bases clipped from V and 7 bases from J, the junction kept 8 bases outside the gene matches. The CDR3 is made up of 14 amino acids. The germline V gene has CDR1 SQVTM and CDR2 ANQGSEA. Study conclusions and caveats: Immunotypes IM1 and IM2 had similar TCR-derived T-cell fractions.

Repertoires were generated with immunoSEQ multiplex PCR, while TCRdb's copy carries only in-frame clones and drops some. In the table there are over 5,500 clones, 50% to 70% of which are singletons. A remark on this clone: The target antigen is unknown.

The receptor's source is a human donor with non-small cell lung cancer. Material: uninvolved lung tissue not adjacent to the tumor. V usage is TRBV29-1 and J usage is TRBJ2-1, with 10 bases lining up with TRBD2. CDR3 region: CSVSGLAVGNEQFF. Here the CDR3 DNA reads TGCAGCGTTTCCGGACTAGCGGTGGGTAATGAGCAGTTCTTC.